This TCR beta chain was recorded in a study of blood T cell repertoires in COVID-19. Study-wide background: Among Cohort 3 donors, those recovered had two negative PCRs, clearance, or symptom resolution. COVID-19 samples from acute and convalescent phases originated in the United States, Italy and Spain. T cells, B-cell-depleted T cells, or PBMCs provided the cDNA or gDNA that served as material.

Assay: immunoSEQ multiplex PCR; the TCRdb copy retains only in-frame clones and omits some. The data show about 170,000 clones, with 79% seen just once and 19% held by the top ten. From germline, CDR1 is LNHDA and CDR2 SQIVND (reference sequence). The trim removed 9 bases at V and 4 bases at J, leaving 8 bases unmatched. The CDR3 has 15 amino acids. Material for sequencing was PBMCs or T cells enriched from blood (not recorded which). This TCR was sampled from a woman aged 65 to 85 in a cohort exposed to, infected with or recovered from COVID-19 (not recorded which). The chain has TRBV19 and TRBJ1-4; 10 bases are shared with TRBD1. CDR3 coding DNA: TGTGCCAGAGAGGACAGGGACAGGGGTAATGAAAAACTGTTTTTT. Translated, it gives CAREDRDRGNEKLFF.